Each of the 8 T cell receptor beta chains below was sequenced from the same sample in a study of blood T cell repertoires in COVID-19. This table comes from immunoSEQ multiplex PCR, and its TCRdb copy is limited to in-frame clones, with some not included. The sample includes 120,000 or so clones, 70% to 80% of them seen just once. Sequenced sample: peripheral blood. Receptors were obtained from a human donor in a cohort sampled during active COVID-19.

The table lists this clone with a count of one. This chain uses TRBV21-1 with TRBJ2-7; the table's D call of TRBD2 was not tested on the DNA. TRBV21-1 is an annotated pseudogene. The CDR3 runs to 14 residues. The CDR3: CASSTRLAGYEQYF. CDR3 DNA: TGTGCCAGCAGCACCAGACTAGCGGGCTACGAGCAGTACTTC.

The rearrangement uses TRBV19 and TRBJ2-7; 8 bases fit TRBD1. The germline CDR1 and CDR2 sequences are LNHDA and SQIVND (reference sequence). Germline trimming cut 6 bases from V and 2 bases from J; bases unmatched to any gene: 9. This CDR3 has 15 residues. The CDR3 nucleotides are TGTGCCAGTAGCCTCTACCGACAGGGGCCCTACGAGCAGTACTTC. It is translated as CASSLYRQGPYEQYF.

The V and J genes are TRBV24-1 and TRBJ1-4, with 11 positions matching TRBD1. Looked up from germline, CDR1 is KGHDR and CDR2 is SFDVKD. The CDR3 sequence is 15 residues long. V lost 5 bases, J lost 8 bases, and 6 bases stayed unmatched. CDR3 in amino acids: CATSGAGTGGEKLFF. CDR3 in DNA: TGTGCCACCAGTGGGGCCGGGACAGGGGGAGAAAAACTGTTTTTT.

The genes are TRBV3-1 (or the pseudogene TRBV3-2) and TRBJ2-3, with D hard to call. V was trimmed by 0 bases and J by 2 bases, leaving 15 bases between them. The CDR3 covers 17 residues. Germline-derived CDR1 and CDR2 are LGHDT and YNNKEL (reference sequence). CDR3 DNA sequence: TGTGCCAGCAGCCAAGATAACACAGCTTATTCCACAGATACGCAGTATTTT. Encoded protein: CASSQDNTAYSTDTQYF.

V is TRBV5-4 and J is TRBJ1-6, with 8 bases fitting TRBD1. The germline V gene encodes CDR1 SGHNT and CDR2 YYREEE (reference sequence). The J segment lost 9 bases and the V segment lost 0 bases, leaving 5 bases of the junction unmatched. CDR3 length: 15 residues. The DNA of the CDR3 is TGTGCCAGCAGCTTGGGACAGGGGAGGACTTCACCCCTCCACTTT. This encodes CASSLGQGRTSPLHF. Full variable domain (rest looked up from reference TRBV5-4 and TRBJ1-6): ETGVTQSPTHLIKTRGQQVTLRCSSQSGHNTVSWYQQALGQGPQFIFQYYREEENGRGNFPPRFSGLQFPNYSSELNVNALELDDSALYLCASSLGQGRTSPLHFGNGTRLTVT.

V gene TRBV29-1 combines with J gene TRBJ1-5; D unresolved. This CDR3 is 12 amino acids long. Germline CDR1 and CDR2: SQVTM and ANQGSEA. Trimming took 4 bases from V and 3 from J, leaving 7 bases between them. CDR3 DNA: TGCAGCGTTGCACAGATCAATCAGCCCCAGCATTTT. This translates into CSVAQINQPQHF.

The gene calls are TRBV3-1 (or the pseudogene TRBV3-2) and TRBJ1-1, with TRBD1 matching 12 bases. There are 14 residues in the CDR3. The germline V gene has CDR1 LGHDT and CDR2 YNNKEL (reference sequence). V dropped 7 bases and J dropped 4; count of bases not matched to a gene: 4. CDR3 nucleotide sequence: TGTGCCAGCAAGGGACAGGGGGCTTTCACTGAAGCTTTCTTT. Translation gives CASKGQGAFTEAFF.

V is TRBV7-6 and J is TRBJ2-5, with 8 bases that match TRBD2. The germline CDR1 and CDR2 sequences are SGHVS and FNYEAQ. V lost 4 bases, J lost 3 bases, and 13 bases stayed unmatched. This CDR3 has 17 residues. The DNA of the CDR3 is TGTGCCAGCAGCTCTCCGGGAGGTAGCGGGGTGAAAGAGACCCAGTACTTC. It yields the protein CASSSPGGSGVKETQYF.